This entry lists 16 T cell receptor beta chains sequenced from one sample in a study of OX40 agonist ivuxolimab in advanced cancers. Profiled with immunoSEQ multiplex PCR; TCRdb holds only in-frame clones, not every one. This table holds tens of thousands of clones, 85% to 90% found once. The sample consisted of CD4+ or CD8+ T cells sorted from blood, taken in a trial of the OX40 agonist ivuxolimab. Every receptor here comes from an adult with an advanced solid tumor such as melanoma, head and neck, liver or kidney cancer.

This sequence joins TRBV6-1 and TRBJ1-1; D may be TRBD1 (5 bases). Germline values: CDR1 MNHNS, CDR2 SASEGT. The CDR3 has 13 amino acids. V dropped 5 bases and J dropped 3 bases, with 10 bases sitting between them. In DNA, the CDR3 is TGTGCCAGCAGTCTAGACAGACACACTGAAGCTTTCTTT. Its protein product is CASSLDRHTEAFF.

V and J are TRBV6-1 and TRBJ1-1; 10 bases are shared with TRBD1. CDR3 length: 15 residues. CDR1 and CDR2 (germline): MNHNS, SASEGT. V lost 8 bases to trimming and J lost 2 bases; unmatched junction nucleotides: 8. CDR3 coding DNA: TGTGCCAGCCGGGGACAGGGGACTCCAAACACTGAAGCTTTCTTT. It is translated as CASRGQGTPNTEAFF.

The chain uses TRBV12-5 and TRBJ1-1, with D maybe TRBD1 (5 bases). V was clipped by 6 bases and J by 10 bases, with 12 bases between them. Germline CDR1 LGHNT, CDR2 FRNRAP. The CDR3 spans 11 residues. This chain's CDR3 is CASGPGNAAFF. The CDR3 region has the DNA TGTGCTAGTGGCCCAGGGAATGCAGCTTTCTTT.

The V call is TRBV19, the J call TRBJ2-5; possible D gene TRBD1, 6 bases. V dropped 0 bases and J dropped 4 bases, with 12 bases sitting between them. The CDR3 extends over 15 amino acids. Germline V lookup: CDR1 LNHDA, CDR2 SQIVND (reference sequence). The chain's CDR3 is CASSIDRGRRETQYF. The CDR3 nucleotides read TGTGCCAGTAGTATAGACAGGGGAAGAAGAGAGACCCAGTACTTC.

This clone was counted only a few times. J is TRBJ2-1 and V is TRBV6-5; tentatively, D is TRBD1 (5 bases). There are 14 residues in the CDR3. The germline V gene encodes CDR1 MNHEY and CDR2 SVGAGI. V shed 0 bases and J shed 8 bases, with 11 bases lying between them. The CDR3 loop is CASSYSQGYYEQFF. In nucleotides, the CDR3 is TGTGCCAGCAGTTACTCGCAGGGCTATTATGAGCAGTTCTTC.

This sequence joins TRBV7-6 and TRBJ2-2, with 9 bases that match TRBD1. The CDR3 has 21 residues. V lost 1 base, J lost 4 bases, and 19 bases stayed unmatched. Germline CDR1 is SGHVS and CDR2 is FNYEAQ. The CDR3 bases are TGTGCCAGCAGCTTAGTTTTAGATTTGGGTCGGGACAGGGTGTTCACCGGGGAGCTGTTTTTT. The encoded protein is CASSLVLDLGRDRVFTGELFF.

CDR3 protein: CASSDPNTEAFF. CDR3 DNA sequence: TGTGCCAGTAGCGACCCGAACACTGAAGCTTTCTTT. The chain has TRBV19 and TRBJ1-1, with D hard to call. The CDR3 has 12 amino acids. Looked up from germline, CDR1 is LNHDA and CDR2 is SQIVND (reference sequence). The germline V and J ends were trimmed by 6 bases and 1 base, with 6 bases remaining between them. The variable domain in full, completed from reference TRBV19 and TRBJ1-1, reads DGGITQSPKYLFRKEGQNVTLSCEQNLNHDAMYWYRQDPGQGLRLIYYSQIVNDFQKGDIAEGYSVSREKKESFPLTVTSAQKNPTAFYLCASSDPNTEAFFGQGTRLTVV.

The genes are TRBV5-1 and TRBJ2-3; 8 bases are shared with TRBD1. The ends lost 6 bases at V and 2 bases at J; junction bases unmatched: 14. This CDR3 has 17 residues. Germline CDR1 and CDR2: SGHRS and YFSETQ. CDR3 residues: CASTSAPGQEYTDTQYF. The CDR3 DNA follows: TGCGCCAGCACCTCAGCCCCGGGACAGGAGTACACAGATACGCAGTATTTT.

CDR3 sequence reads: CASSSDLYGYTF. As DNA, the CDR3 is TGTGCCAGCAGCTCAGACCTCTATGGCTACACCTTC. This sequence joins TRBV7-2 and TRBJ1-2; D uncertain. In germline, CDR1 is SGHTA, CDR2 FQGNSA. Trimming removed 4 bases from V and 4 bases from J, with 7 bases in between. The CDR3 spans 12 residues. Together with reference TRBV7-2 and TRBJ1-2, the CDR3 gives the full variable domain: GAGVSQSPSNKVTEKGKDVELRCDPISGHTALYWYRQSLGQGLEFLIYFQGNSAPDKSGLPSDRFSAERTGGSVSTLTIQRTQQEDSAVYLCASSSDLYGYTFGSGTRLTVV.

In this sample, this clone turned up once. J is TRBJ2-1 and V is TRBV7-3; a weak D match, TRBD2 (6 bases). Germline V gene sequence: CDR1 SGHTA, CDR2 FQGTGA. The CDR3 is 18 residues long. V lost 5 bases and J 2 bases, leaving 22 bases between the germline ends. Written as DNA, the CDR3 is TGTGCCAGCAGCCAGGAGGGGTCGGGGAAGGGGACCTACAATGAGCAGTTCTTC. Its translation is CASSQEGSGKGTYNEQFF.

This chain links TRBV6-5 with TRBJ1-1; D remains unclear. This CDR3 comprises 13 residues. Deletions cut 2 bases from V and 6 bases from J, with 10 bases between. Germline assignment: CDR1 MNHEY and CDR2 SVGAGI. This chain's CDR3 is CASSYRRTSEAFF. The CDR3 DNA reads as TGTGCCAGCAGTTACCGTCGGACGTCTGAAGCTTTCTTT.

The rearrangement links TRBV18 to TRBJ1-5, with 8 positions matching TRBD1. Germline CDR1 reads KGHSH; CDR2 reads LQKENI. V shed 6 bases, J shed 5 bases, and the junction held 6 bases outside the gene matches. This CDR3 contains 14 residues. The CDR3 sequence: CASSRDRFDQPQHF. CDR3 nucleotides: TGTGCCAGCTCGCGGGACAGGTTCGATCAGCCCCAGCATTTT. Full variable domain (outside the CDR3, taken from reference TRBV18 and TRBJ1-5): NAGVMQNPRHLVRRRGQEARLRCSPMKGHSHVYWYRQLPEEGLKFMVYLQKENIIDESGMPKERFSAEFPKEGPSILRIQQVVRGDSAAYFCASSRDRFDQPQHFGDGTRLSIL.

V gene TRBV5-1 combines with J gene TRBJ1-4, with D perhaps TRBD1 (5 bases). This CDR3 contains 15 residues. The germline V gene encodes CDR1 SGHRS and CDR2 YFSETQ. V lost 5 bases and J lost 1, with 12 bases in between. CDR3 sequence (DNA): TGCGCCAGCAGTCGGGACGGAGGAACTAATGAAAAACTGTTTTTT. Amino acid sequence: CASSRDGGTNEKLFF.

The sample holds one count of this clone. V is TRBV5-1 and J is TRBJ2-6; D might be TRBD2 (7 bases). Germline loops: CDR1 SGHRS, CDR2 YFSETQ. The CDR3 extends over 17 amino acids. Trimming cost V 4 bases and J 0 bases, with 14 bases left between them. The CDR3, as DNA: TGCGCCAGCAGCCTAGGGGGGGGCCACTCTGGGGCCAACGTCCTGACTTTC. It encodes CASSLGGGHSGANVLTF.

The chain combines TRBV19 with TRBJ2-7; the D is unclear. This CDR3 spans 15 amino acids. The V end was cut by 1 base, the J end by 0 bases, with 10 bases between. CDR1 is LNHDA, CDR2 SQIVND, per germline (reference sequence). Here the CDR3 DNA reads TGTGCCAGTAGTATAGGCGGCAGCAACTCCTACGAGCAGTACTTC. The encoded protein is CASSIGGSNSYEQYF.

This clone was detected a few times. The chain uses TRBV7-9 and TRBJ1-2, with D perhaps matching TRBD1 (5 bases). The CDR3 consists of 15 residues. Trimming removed 2 bases at V and 4 bases at J, with 14 bases between. The germline CDR1 and CDR2 sequences are SEHNR and FQNEAQ (reference sequence). The CDR3 protein is CASSLSRAGGYGYTF. CDR3 nucleotides: TGTGCCAGCAGCTTAAGCCGGGCCGGGGGCTATGGCTACACCTTC. Together with reference TRBV7-9 and TRBJ1-2, the CDR3 gives the full variable domain: DTGVSQNPRHKITKRGQNVTFRCDPISEHNRLYWYRQTLGQGPEFLTYFQNEAQLEKSRLLSDRFSAERPKGSFSTLEIQRTEQGDSAMYLCASSLSRAGGYGYTFGSGTRLTVV.